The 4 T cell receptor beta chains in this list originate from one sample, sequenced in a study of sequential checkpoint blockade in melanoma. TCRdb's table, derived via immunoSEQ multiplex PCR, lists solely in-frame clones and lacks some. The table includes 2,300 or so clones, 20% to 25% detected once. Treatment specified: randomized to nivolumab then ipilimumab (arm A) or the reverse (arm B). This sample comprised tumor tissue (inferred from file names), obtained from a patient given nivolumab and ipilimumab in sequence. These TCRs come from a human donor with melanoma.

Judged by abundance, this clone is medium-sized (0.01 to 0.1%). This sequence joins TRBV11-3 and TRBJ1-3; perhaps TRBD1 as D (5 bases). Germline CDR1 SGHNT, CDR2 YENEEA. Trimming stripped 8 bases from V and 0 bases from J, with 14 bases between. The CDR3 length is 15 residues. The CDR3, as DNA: TGTGCCAGCTTAAGGGGCAGTCCCTCTGGAAACACCATATATTTT. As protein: CASLRGSPSGNTIYF.

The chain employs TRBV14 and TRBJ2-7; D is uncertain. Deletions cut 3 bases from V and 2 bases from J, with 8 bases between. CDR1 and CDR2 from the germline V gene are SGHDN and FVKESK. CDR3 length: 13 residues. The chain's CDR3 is CASSQSVTYEQYF. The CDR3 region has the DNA TGTGCCAGCAGCCAGTCAGTTACCTACGAGCAGTACTTC.

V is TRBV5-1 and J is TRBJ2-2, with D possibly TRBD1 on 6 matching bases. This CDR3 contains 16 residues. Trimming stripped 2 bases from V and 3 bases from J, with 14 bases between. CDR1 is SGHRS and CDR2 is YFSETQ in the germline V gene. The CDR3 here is CASSFRGRADTGELFF. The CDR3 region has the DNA TGCGCCAGCAGCTTCAGGGGCAGGGCGGACACCGGGGAGCTGTTTTTT.

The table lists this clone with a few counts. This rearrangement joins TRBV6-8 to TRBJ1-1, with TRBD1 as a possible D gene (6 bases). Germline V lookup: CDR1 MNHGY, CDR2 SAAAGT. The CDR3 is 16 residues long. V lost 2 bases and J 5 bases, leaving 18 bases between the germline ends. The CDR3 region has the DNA TGTGCCAGCAGTTACCCACTCTCGACAGGTCAAACTGAAGCTTTCTTT. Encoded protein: CASSYPLSTGQTEAFF.